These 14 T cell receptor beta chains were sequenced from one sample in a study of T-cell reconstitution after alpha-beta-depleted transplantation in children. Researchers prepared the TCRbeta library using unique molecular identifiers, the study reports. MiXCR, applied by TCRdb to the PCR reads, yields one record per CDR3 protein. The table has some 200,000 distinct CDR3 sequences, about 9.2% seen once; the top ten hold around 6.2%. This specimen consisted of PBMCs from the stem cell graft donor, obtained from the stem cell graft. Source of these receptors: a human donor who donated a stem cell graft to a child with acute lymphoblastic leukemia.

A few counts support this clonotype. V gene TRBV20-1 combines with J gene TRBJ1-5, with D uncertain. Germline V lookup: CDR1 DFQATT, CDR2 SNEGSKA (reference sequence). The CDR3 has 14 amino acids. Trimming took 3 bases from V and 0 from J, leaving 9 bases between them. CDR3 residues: CSASSMYSNQPQHF. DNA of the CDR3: TGCAGTGCTAGTTCCATGTATAGCAATCAGCCCCAGCATTTT.

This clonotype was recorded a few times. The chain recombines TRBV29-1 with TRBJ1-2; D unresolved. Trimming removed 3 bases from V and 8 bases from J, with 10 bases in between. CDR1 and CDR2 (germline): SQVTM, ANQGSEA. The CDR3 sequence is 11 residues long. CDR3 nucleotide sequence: TGCAGCGTTGATAGTCCTGAAGGCTACACCTTC. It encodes CSVDSPEGYTF.

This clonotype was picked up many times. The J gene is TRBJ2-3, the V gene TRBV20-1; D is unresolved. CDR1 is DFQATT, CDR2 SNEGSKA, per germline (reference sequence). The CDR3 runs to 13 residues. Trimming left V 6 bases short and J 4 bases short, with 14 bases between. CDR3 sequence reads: CSALWGGADTQYF. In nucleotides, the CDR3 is TGCAGTGCCCTGTGGGGTGGGGCAGATACGCAGTATTTT.

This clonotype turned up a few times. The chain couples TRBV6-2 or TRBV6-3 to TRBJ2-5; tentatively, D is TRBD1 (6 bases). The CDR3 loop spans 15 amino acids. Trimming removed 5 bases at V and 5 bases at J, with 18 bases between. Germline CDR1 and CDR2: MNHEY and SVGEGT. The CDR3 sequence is CASSIGQFPGETQYF. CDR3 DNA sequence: TGTGCCAGCAGTATAGGACAGTTTCCCGGGGAGACCCAGTACTTC.

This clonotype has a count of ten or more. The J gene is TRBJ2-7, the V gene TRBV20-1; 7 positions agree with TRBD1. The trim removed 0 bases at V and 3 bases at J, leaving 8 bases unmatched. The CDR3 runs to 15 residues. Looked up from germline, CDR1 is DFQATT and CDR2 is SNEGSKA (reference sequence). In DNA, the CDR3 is TGCAGTGCTAGAGATGCGAACAGGGGTATCTACGAGCAGTACTTC. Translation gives CSARDANRGIYEQYF.

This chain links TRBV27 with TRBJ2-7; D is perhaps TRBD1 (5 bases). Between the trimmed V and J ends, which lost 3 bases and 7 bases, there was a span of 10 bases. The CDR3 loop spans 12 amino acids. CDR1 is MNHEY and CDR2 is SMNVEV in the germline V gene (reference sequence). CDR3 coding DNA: TGTGCCAGCAGTTTGGCAGGGAAGGAGCAGTACTTC. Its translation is CASSLAGKEQYF.

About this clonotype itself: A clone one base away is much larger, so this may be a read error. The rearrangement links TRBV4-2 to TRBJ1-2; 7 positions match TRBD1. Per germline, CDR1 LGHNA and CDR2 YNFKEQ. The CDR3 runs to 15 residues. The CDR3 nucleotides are TGTTCCAGCAGCCCCTCAGGACAGGACAACTATGGCTACACCTTC. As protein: CSSSPSGQDNYGYTF.

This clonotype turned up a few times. The CDR3 spells CASSDRGAQPGYEQYF. CDR3 nucleotide sequence: TGTGCCAGCAGCGATAGAGGGGCCCAACCAGGATACGAGCAGTACTTC. The V gene is TRBV11-2, the J gene TRBJ2-7; D possibly matches TRBD1 or TRBD2 (5 bases each). Germline CDR1 and CDR2: SGHAT and FQNNGV. CDR3 length: 16 residues. Trimming removed 5 bases at V and 4 bases at J, with 21 bases between.

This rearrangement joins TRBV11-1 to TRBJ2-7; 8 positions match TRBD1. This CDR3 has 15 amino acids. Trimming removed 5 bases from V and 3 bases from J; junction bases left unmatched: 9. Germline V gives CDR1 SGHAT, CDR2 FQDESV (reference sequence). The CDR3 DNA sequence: TGTGCCAGCAGCCGGGGGACAGGAATCCGCTACGAGCAGTACTTC. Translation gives CASSRGTGIRYEQYF.

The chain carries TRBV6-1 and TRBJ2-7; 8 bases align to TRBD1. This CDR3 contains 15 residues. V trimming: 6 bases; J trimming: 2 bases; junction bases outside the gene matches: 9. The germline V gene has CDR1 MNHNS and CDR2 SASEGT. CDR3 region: CASRPGGMGTYEQYF. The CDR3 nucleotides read TGTGCCAGCAGACCAGGGGGCATGGGAACCTACGAGCAGTACTTC.

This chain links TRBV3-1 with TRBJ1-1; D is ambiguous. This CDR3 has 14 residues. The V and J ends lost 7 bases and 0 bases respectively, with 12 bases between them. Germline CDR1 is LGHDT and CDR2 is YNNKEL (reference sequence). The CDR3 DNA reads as TGTGCCAGCACCCTGAGACTGGTGAACACTGAAGCTTTCTTT. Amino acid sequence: CASTLRLVNTEAFF.

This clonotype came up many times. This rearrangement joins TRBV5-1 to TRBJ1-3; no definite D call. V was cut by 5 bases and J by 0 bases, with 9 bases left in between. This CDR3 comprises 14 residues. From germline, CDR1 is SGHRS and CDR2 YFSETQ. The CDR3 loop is CASSLRSSGNTIYF. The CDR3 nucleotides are TGCGCCAGCAGTCTGAGAAGCTCTGGAAACACCATATATTTT.

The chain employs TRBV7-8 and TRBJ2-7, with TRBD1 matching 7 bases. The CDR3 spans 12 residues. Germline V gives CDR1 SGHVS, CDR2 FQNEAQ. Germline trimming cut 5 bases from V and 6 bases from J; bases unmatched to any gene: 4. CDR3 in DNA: TGTGCCAGCAGCCGGACAGGTCGCGAGCAGTACTTC. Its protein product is CASSRTGREQYF.

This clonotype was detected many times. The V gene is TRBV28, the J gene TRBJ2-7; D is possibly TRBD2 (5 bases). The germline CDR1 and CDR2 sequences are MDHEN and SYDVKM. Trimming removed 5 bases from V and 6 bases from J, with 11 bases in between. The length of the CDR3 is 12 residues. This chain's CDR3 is CASSILRAEQYF. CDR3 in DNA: TGTGCCAGCAGTATTTTGCGGGCCGAGCAGTACTTC. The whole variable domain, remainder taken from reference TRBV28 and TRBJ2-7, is DVKVTQSSRYLVKRTGEKVFLECVQDMDHENMFWYRQDPGLGLRLIYFSYDVKMKEKGDIPEGYSVSREKKERFSLILESASTNQTSMYLCASSILRAEQYFGPGTRLTVT.